What follows are 5 T cell receptor beta chains derived from one specimen sequenced in a study of OX40 agonist ivuxolimab in advanced cancers. Sequenced by immunoSEQ multiplex PCR; TCRdb stores in-frame clones only, minus some. The data contain roughly 40,000 clones, 85% to 95% of them singletons. Specimen: CD4+ or CD8+ T cells sorted from blood, collected in a trial of the OX40 agonist ivuxolimab. These receptors originate from an adult with an advanced solid tumor such as melanoma, head and neck, liver or kidney cancer.

The gene calls are TRBV6-1 and TRBJ1-5; the D is unclear. V shed 4 bases and J shed 16 bases, with 38 bases lying between them. Germline CDR1 MNHNS, CDR2 SASEGT. This CDR3 has 19 amino acids. CDR3: CASSASVVSSSVIPGPEHF. The CDR3 DNA sequence: TGTGCCAGCAGTGCCTCGGTAGTCTCGTCCTCAGTCATCCCAGGACCCGAACATTTT.

This chain joins TRBV18 and TRBJ2-5; D is perhaps TRBD1 or TRBD2 (5 bases each). The CDR3 has 16 amino acids. Germline CDR1 reads KGHSH; CDR2 reads LQKENI. V was clipped by 1 base and J by 5 bases, with 17 bases between them. CDR3 in amino acids: CASSPRGTLGRETQYF. CDR3 in DNA: TGTGCCAGCTCACCACGAGGGACGCTCGGTCGGGAGACCCAGTACTTC.

This clone was seen a few times. V gene TRBV6-5 combines with J gene TRBJ2-2; no firm D call. This CDR3 comprises 15 residues. The V gene's germline CDR1 is MNHEY and CDR2 SVGAGI. The V gene lost 4 bases and the J gene lost 5 bases, with 14 bases spanning the gap. In DNA form, the CDR3 reads TGTGCCAGCAGTTTTTTGGCTAGTGAAACCGGGGAGCTGTTTTTT. Translating gives CASSFLASETGELFF.

This chain joins TRBV2 and TRBJ2-3; D gene unclear. This CDR3 spans 15 amino acids. Germline V gene sequence: CDR1 SNHLY, CDR2 FYNNEI. V lost 9 bases and J 3 bases, leaving 19 bases between the germline ends. The CDR3 bases are TGTGCCAGGTCCAACCTAGGGTCGTCGACAGATACGCAGTATTTT. Encoded protein: CARSNLGSSTDTQYF. The whole variable domain, remainder taken from reference TRBV2 and TRBJ2-3, is EPEVTQTPSHQVTQMGQEVILRCVPISNHLYFYWYRQILGQKVEFLVSFYNNEISEKSEIFDDQFSVERPDGSNFTLKIRSTKLEDSAMYFCARSNLGSSTDTQYFGPGTRLTVL.

The chain combines TRBV19 with TRBJ2-5, with unresolved D. The V gene lost 2 bases and the J gene lost 5 bases, with 9 bases spanning the gap. The V gene's germline CDR1 is LNHDA and CDR2 SQIVND (reference sequence). This CDR3 is built from 13 residues. CDR3 residues: CASSIRFRETQYF. The CDR3, as DNA: TGTGCCAGTAGTATACGTTTTAGGGAGACCCAGTACTTC.